These 3 T cell receptor beta chains originate from one sample sequenced in a study of human T cells and chemical hapten exposure (dated by TCRdb to the early 2020s). Interpreted using the paper, the time point label stands for: patch test 1, 2 weeks after DPC sensitization. The sample's treatment or condition, from its label and the paper: therapeutic diphenylcyclopropenone sensitization with weekly scalp DPC. Library preparation used RACE. The sample was run on a NextSeq 500. TCRdb itself trimmed the public reads at Q25 with fastp, ran MiXCR and retained productive beta chains. Every distinct CDR3 protein forms one entry, paired with its most common genes and DNA. This sample holds about 83,000 distinct CDR3 sequences; 7% to 8% were observed only once. About 1.6% of the sample is in the top ten clones. This specimen consisted of whole blood, obtained in connection with sensitization to the hapten diphenylcyclopropenone (DPC). The source of these receptors is a woman younger than 45 with alopecia areata. Some clones in this sample may be carry-over from other donors' samples.

The chain couples TRBV7-6 to TRBJ1-4, with D unclear. The CDR3 is made up of 15 amino acids. Trimming stripped 2 bases from V and 5 bases from J, with 12 bases between. CDR1 SGHVS and CDR2 FNYEAQ come from the germline V gene. The CDR3 sequence is CASSLQTRGNEKLFF. In DNA form, the CDR3 reads TGTGCCAGCAGCTTACAGACCCGGGGAAATGAAAAACTGTTTTTT. The full variable domain, in which reference TRBV7-6 and TRBJ1-4 provide the parts outside the CDR3, is GAGVSQSPRYKVTKRGQDVALRCDPISGHVSLYWYRQALGQGPEFLTYFNYEAQQDKSGLPNDRFSAERPEGSISTLTIQRTEQRDSAMYRCASSLQTRGNEKLFFGSGTQLSVL.

This clonotype has ten or more counts. The rearrangement joins TRBV2 to TRBJ2-2, with D possibly TRBD1 on 5 matching bases. Germline V gene lookup returns CDR1 SNHLY and CDR2 FYNNEI. This CDR3 spans 14 amino acids. Trimming stripped 2 bases from V and 6 bases from J, with 10 bases between. The CDR3 DNA is TGTGCCAGCAGTGAAATAAGGGGATCCGGGGAGCTGTTTTTT. Translating it yields CASSEIRGSGELFF.

This clonotype showed up many times. The rearrangement uses TRBV10-3 and TRBJ1-2; D possibly corresponds to TRBD1 (5 bases). The V and J ends lost 8 bases and 0 bases respectively, with 16 bases between them. The CDR3 has 15 amino acids. Germline V gene data show CDR1 as ENHRY and CDR2 as SYGVKD. CDR3 residues: CAISGQRDSNYGYTF. The CDR3 region has the DNA TGTGCCATCTCAGGGCAACGAGATTCTAACTATGGCTACACCTTC.